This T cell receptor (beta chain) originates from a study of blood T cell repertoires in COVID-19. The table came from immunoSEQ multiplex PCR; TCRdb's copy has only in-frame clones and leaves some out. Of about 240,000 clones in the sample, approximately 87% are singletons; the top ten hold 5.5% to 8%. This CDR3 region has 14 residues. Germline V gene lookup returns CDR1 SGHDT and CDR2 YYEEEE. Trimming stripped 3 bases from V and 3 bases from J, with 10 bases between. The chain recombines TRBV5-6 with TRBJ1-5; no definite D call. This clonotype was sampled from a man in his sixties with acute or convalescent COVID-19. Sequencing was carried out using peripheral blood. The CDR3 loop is CASSSPVNNQPQHF. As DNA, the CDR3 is TGTGCCAGCAGCTCGCCAGTAAACAATCAGCCCCAGCATTTT. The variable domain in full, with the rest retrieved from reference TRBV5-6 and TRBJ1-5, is DAGVTQSPTHLIKTRGQQVTLRCSPKSGHDTVSWYQQALGQGPQFIFQYYEEEERQRGNFPDRFSGHQFPNYSSELNVNALLLGDSALYLCASSSPVNNQPQHFGDGTRLSIL.